These 3 T cell receptor beta chains came from one sample sequenced in a study of blood T cell repertoires in COVID-19. Some clones are missing from TCRdb's copy, which holds only in-frame ones; the method was immunoSEQ multiplex PCR. This sample has 150,000 to 200,000 clones; 65% to 85% occur once, and the top ten carry 15% to 20%. The sequenced sample consisted of peripheral blood. The receptors originated from a man in his 60s with active or convalescent COVID-19.

The rearrangement joins TRBV27 to TRBJ2-7; TRBD2 aligns across 9 bases. The CDR3 runs 17 residues. Germline V gene lookup returns CDR1 MNHEY and CDR2 SMNVEV (reference sequence). Trimming took 3 bases from V and 1 from J; bases not matched to a gene: 10. The CDR3 spells CASSFGLAGSRSYEQYF. The CDR3, as DNA: TGTGCCAGCAGTTTCGGGCTAGCGGGATCCAGATCCTACGAGCAGTACTTC.

The chain couples TRBV15 to TRBJ1-5; 7 positions agree with TRBD1. Trimming cost V 0 bases and J 0 bases; bases outside gene matches: 8. CDR3 length: 18 residues. CDR1 and CDR2 from the germline V gene are LNHNV and YYDKDF (reference sequence). The CDR3 is CATSRDLWGQNSNQPQHF. Here the CDR3 DNA reads TGTGCCACCAGCAGAGATCTCTGGGGACAGAATAGCAATCAGCCCCAGCATTTT.

The chain joins TRBV19 to TRBJ1-5; 8 nucleotides match TRBD1. The CDR3 extends over 16 amino acids. Germline CDR1 and CDR2: LNHDA and SQIVND (reference sequence). J lost 6 bases, V lost 5 bases, and 12 bases had no gene match. CDR3 amino acids: CASSATDRGWGQPQHF. Here the CDR3 DNA reads TGTGCCAGTAGTGCGACAGACAGGGGTTGGGGTCAGCCCCAGCATTTT. The full variable domain, rest sourced from reference TRBV19 and TRBJ1-5, is DGGITQSPKYLFRKEGQNVTLSCEQNLNHDAMYWYRQDPGQGLRLIYYSQIVNDFQKGDIAEGYSVSREKKESFPLTVTSAQKNPTAFYLCASSATDRGWGQPQHFGDGTRLSIL.